Each of the 24 T cell receptor beta chains below was sequenced from the same sample in a study of blood T cell repertoires in COVID-19. This table comes from immunoSEQ multiplex PCR, and its TCRdb copy is limited to in-frame clones, with some not included. The data contain a few hundred thousand clones, more than 70% of them singletons. Material for sequencing was peripheral blood. All receptors come from a woman in her twenties or thirties with COVID-19, enrolled during active disease.

This chain connects TRBV5-1 to TRBJ2-3, with 12 bases fitting TRBD2. Germline values: CDR1 SGHRS, CDR2 YFSETQ. Germline trimming cut 4 bases from V and 3 bases from J; bases unmatched to any gene: 3. The CDR3 contains 15 residues. The DNA for the CDR3 is TGCGCCAGCAGCCTACTAGCGGGGGGAACAGATACGCAGTATTTT. Amino acids: CASSLLAGGTDTQYF.

The chain uses TRBV7-9 and TRBJ1-2, with D tentatively TRBD1 (6 bases). Germline V gene lookup returns CDR1 SEHNR and CDR2 FQNEAQ (reference sequence). The CDR3 is 14 residues long. The V end was cut by 4 bases, the J end by 5 bases, with 14 bases between. CDR3 sequence reads: CASSSGHQNYGYTF. In DNA form, the CDR3 reads TGTGCCAGCAGCTCGGGACACCAGAATTATGGCTACACCTTC.

This sequence joins TRBV6-2 or TRBV6-3 and TRBJ1-6, with D tentatively TRBD1 (5 bases). V was cut by 2 bases and J by 4 bases, with 12 bases left in between. This CDR3 has 16 residues. The germline CDR1 and CDR2 sequences are MNHEY and SVGEGT. The CDR3 is CASSYARTTYNSPLHF. DNA for the CDR3: TGTGCCAGCAGTTACGCCCGGACAACTTATAATTCACCCCTCCACTTT.

The J gene is TRBJ2-2, the V gene TRBV28; 8 bases are a match to TRBD2. CDR3 length: 16 residues. After removal of 5 bases from V and 2 bases from J, the junction contained 7 bases not matched to a gene. Germline CDR1 is MDHEN and CDR2 is SYDVKM. CDR3 in amino acids: CASSSTGTRNTGELFF. CDR3 DNA sequence: TGTGCCAGCAGTAGTACCGGGACTAGAAACACCGGGGAGCTGTTTTTT.

This clone has more than one count but fewer than ten. V and J are TRBV27 and TRBJ2-7; a possible D gene is TRBD1 (5 bases). The V gene lost 2 bases and the J gene lost 2 bases, with 10 bases spanning the gap. The V gene's germline CDR1 is MNHEY and CDR2 SMNVEV (reference sequence). The CDR3 loop spans 14 amino acids. The CDR3 reads CASSLGLGPYEQYF. The DNA of the CDR3 is TGTGCCAGCAGTTTAGGGTTGGGGCCCTACGAGCAGTACTTC.

V gene TRBV7-8 combines with J gene TRBJ2-7; D is possibly TRBD1 (6 bases). Germline V gene sequence: CDR1 SGHVS, CDR2 FQNEAQ. There are 14 residues in the CDR3. Trimming removed 6 bases at V and 2 bases at J, with 14 bases between. The DNA for the CDR3 is TGTGCCAGCAGTTTGACAGGCCGGACCTACGAGCAGTACGTC. Protein: CASSLTGRTYEQYV.

A word on this clone: The sample has other DNA sequences that encode this CDR3 too. As DNA, the CDR3 is TGCGCCAGCAGCCCTTCCGGACAGGAAGCTTTCTTT. Its protein is CASSPSGQEAFF. The chain combines TRBV5-1 with TRBJ1-1, with a possible D match to TRBD1 (6 bases). CDR1 and CDR2 from the germline V gene are SGHRS and YFSETQ. The CDR3 sequence is 12 residues long. V gave up 4 bases and J gave up 8 bases, with 12 bases separating them.

The chain recombines TRBV5-1 with TRBJ1-4; perhaps TRBD1 as D (5 bases). The CDR3 is 15 amino acids. Per germline, CDR1 SGHRS and CDR2 YFSETQ. V was cut by 3 bases and J by 3 bases, with 12 bases left in between. CDR3 sequence (DNA): TGCGCCAGCAGCTCATCAGGGAATCCTAATGAAAAACTGTTTTTT. This encodes CASSSSGNPNEKLFF.

J is TRBJ2-1 and V is TRBV6-1; a weak D match, TRBD2 (6 bases). This CDR3 contains 15 residues. With 3 bases removed from V and 7 bases from J, the gap between germline ends came to 16 bases. Germline CDR1 and CDR2: MNHNS and SASEGT. CDR3 in amino acids: CASSEEGSGANEQFF. The CDR3 DNA sequence: TGTGCCAGCAGTGAGGAGGGCTCCGGGGCTAATGAGCAGTTCTTC.

The chain combines TRBV2 with TRBJ1-2; no clear D. Germline V lookup: CDR1 SNHLY, CDR2 FYNNEI. V was pared by 2 bases and J by 4 bases, with 14 bases between. The CDR3 has 15 amino acids. As DNA, the CDR3 is TGTGCCAGCAGTGAATGGGTCCAGGCCTCCTATGGCTACACCTTC. Its protein product is CASSEWVQASYGYTF.

This chain connects TRBV4-1 to TRBJ2-4; perhaps TRBD2 as D (5 bases). Trimming cost V 0 bases and J 0 bases, with 18 bases left between them. CDR1 is MGHRA, CDR2 YSYEKL, per germline. This CDR3 has 19 residues. The CDR3 loop reads CASSQEWTEGIRAKNIQYF. CDR3 in DNA: TGCGCCAGCAGCCAAGAGTGGACCGAGGGAATAAGAGCCAAAAACATTCAGTACTTC.

The chain is built from TRBV3-1 (or the pseudogene TRBV3-2) and TRBJ1-1, with 9 positions matching TRBD1. Trimming at V came to 4 bases and at J to 5 bases, leaving 8 bases not matched to a gene. The germline CDR1 and CDR2 sequences are LGHDT and YNNKEL (reference sequence). The CDR3 runs to 15 residues. As DNA, the CDR3 is TGTGCCAGCAGCCCCCAGGACAGGGGTTTAACTGAAGCTTTCTTT. Encoded protein: CASSPQDRGLTEAFF.

This chain links TRBV11-3 with TRBJ1-3; perhaps TRBD1 as D (5 bases). This CDR3 spans 16 amino acids. Germline V gene data show CDR1 as SGHNT and CDR2 as YENEEA. V was trimmed by 5 bases and J by 0 bases, leaving 14 bases between them. The CDR3 coding sequence is TGTGCCAGCAGCCCAACCTGGGGCCGCTCTGGAAACACCATATATTTT. Amino acids: CASSPTWGRSGNTIYF.

The chain recombines TRBV5-1 with TRBJ1-2; 7 bases match TRBD1. Germline loops: CDR1 SGHRS, CDR2 YFSETQ. Trimming took 3 bases from V and 1 from J; bases not matched to a gene: 6. The CDR3 spans 15 residues. CDR3: CASSSGGTDNYGYTF. DNA of the CDR3: TGCGCCAGCAGCTCAGGAGGGACAGATAACTATGGCTACACCTTC.

The rearrangement uses TRBV5-6 and TRBJ1-1; no clear D gene. V was clipped by 3 bases and J by 6 bases, with 12 bases between them. From germline, CDR1 is SGHDT and CDR2 YYEEEE. This CDR3 is built from 13 residues. CDR3 loop: CASSWSGLAEAFF. CDR3 DNA: TGTGCCAGCAGCTGGTCTGGGCTGGCTGAAGCTTTCTTT.

This clone was counted a few times. The chain joins TRBV6-5 to TRBJ2-3, with D possibly being TRBD1 (5 bases). Trimming removed 2 bases at V and 2 bases at J, with 8 bases between. Germline values: CDR1 MNHEY, CDR2 SVGAGI. The CDR3 sequence is 14 residues long. For the CDR3, the DNA is TGTGCCAGCAGTTACGACAGCTACACAGATACGCAGTATTTT. This gives the protein CASSYDSYTDTQYF.

V gene TRBV5-4 combines with J gene TRBJ1-1; the D gene is possibly TRBD1 (6 bases). The CDR3 has 14 amino acids. Germline V gene sequence: CDR1 SGHNT, CDR2 YYREEE (reference sequence). V lost 7 bases to trimming and J lost 5 bases, with 18 bases between them. The CDR3 sequence is CASGQQGMRTEAFF. As DNA, the CDR3 is TGTGCCAGCGGACAACAGGGAATGAGGACTGAAGCTTTCTTT. Complete variable domain (other parts from reference TRBV5-4 and TRBJ1-1): ETGVTQSPTHLIKTRGQQVTLRCSSQSGHNTVSWYQQALGQGPQFIFQYYREEENGRGNFPPRFSGLQFPNYSSELNVNALELDDSALYLCASGQQGMRTEAFFGQGTRLTVV.

This chain links TRBV6-1 with TRBJ2-7; TRBD1 matches 7 bases. The CDR3 runs to 15 residues. Germline loops: CDR1 MNHNS, CDR2 SASEGT. The CDR3 nucleotides are TGTGCCAGCAGGGAAGAAGACAGGGACCACTACGAGCAGTACGTC. It yields the protein CASREEDRDHYEQYV.

The gene calls are TRBV12-3 or TRBV12-4 and TRBJ1-2; D is undetermined. The CDR3 loop spans 12 amino acids. Trimming removed 3 bases at V and 8 bases at J, with 10 bases between. This chain's CDR3 is CASSLAVGGYTF. The CDR3 nucleotides are TGTGCCAGCAGTTTGGCAGTGGGCGGCTACACCTTC.

J is TRBJ2-7 and V is TRBV6-2 or TRBV6-3, with D unresolved. The CDR3 totals 11 residues. From germline, CDR1 is MNHEY and CDR2 SVGEGT. Between the trimmed V and J ends, which lost 6 bases and 3 bases, there was a span of 6 bases. For the CDR3, the DNA is TGTGCCAGCAGCAGACTCTACGAGCAGTACTTC. Residues: CASSRLYEQYF.

The gene calls are TRBV18 and TRBJ2-1, with D uncertain. The CDR3 consists of 12 residues. Per germline, CDR1 KGHSH and CDR2 LQKENI. Trimming pared 2 bases from V and 8 bases from J, leaving 7 bases between. The CDR3 reads CASSPYIDEQFF. The CDR3 coding sequence is TGTGCCAGCTCACCATATATCGATGAGCAGTTCTTC.

J is TRBJ2-2 and V is TRBV7-2; 10 bases map to TRBD2. The CDR3 is 17 residues long. V lost 7 bases and J lost 6; bases outside the gene matches: 14. Germline assignment: CDR1 SGHTA and CDR2 FQGNSA. The CDR3 DNA reads as TGTGCCAGCACCCGGGATAGAGCGGGGGGGCGTTCCGGGGAGCTGTTTTTT. It specifies CASTRDRAGGRSGELFF.

This sequence joins TRBV12-5 and TRBJ1-4; D unclear. V was trimmed by 5 bases and J by 7 bases, leaving 20 bases between them. The CDR3 sequence is 16 residues long. Germline CDR1 reads LGHNT; CDR2 reads FRNRAP. CDR3 sequence: CASGPPGIAVSEKLFF. The DNA of the CDR3 is TGTGCTAGTGGTCCACCCGGGATTGCGGTTAGTGAAAAACTGTTTTTT. The whole variable domain, remainder taken from reference TRBV12-5 and TRBJ1-4, is DARVTQTPRHKVTEMGQEVTMRCQPILGHNTVFWYRQTMMQGLELLAYFRNRAPLDDSGMPKDRFSAEMPDATLATLKIQPSEPRDSAVYFCASGPPGIAVSEKLFFGSGTQLSVL.

The V and J genes are TRBV3-1 (or the pseudogene TRBV3-2) and TRBJ1-5, with D uncertain. The CDR3 totals 13 residues. Deletions cut 1 base from V and 7 bases from J, with 8 bases between. Per germline, CDR1 LGHDT and CDR2 YNNKEL (reference sequence). This chain's CDR3 is CASSQAHNQPQHF. As DNA, the CDR3 is TGTGCCAGCAGCCAAGCACACAACCAGCCCCAGCATTTT.